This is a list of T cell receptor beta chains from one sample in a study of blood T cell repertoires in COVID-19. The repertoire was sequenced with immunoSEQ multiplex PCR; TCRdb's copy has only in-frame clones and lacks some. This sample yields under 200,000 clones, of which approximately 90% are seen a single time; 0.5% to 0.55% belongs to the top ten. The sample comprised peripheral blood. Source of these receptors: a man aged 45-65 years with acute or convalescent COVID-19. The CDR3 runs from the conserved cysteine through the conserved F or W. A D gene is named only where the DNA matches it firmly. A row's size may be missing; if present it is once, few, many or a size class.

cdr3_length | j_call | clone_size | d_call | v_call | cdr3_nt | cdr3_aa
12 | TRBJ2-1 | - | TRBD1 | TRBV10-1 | TGCGCCAGCAGTGACCCCGGGACAGGGGTGTTCTTC | CASSDPGTGVFF
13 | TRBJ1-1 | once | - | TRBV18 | TGTGCCAGCTCGTCGACTATGAACACTGAAGCTTTCTTT | CASSSTMNTEAFF
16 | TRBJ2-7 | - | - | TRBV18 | TGTGCCAGCTCCCTCGGACCTGACAGGACCTTCAGCGAGCAGTACTTC | CASSLGPDRTFSEQYF
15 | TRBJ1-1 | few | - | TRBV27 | TGTGCCAGCTCCGAATGGGGGCGATTGAACACTGAAGCTTTCTTT | CASSEWGRLNTEAFF
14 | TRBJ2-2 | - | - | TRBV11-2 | TGTGCCAGCAGCCCCGTGACTGGCACCGGGGAGCTGTTTTTT | CASSPVTGTGELFF
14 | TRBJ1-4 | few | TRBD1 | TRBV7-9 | TGTGCCAGCAGCTACTCAGGGGGCTGGGAAAAACTGTTTTTT | CASSYSGGWEKLFF
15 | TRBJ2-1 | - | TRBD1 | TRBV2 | TGTGCCAGAACCGGGACAGGGGTTGGCTACAATGAGCAGTTCTTC | CARTGTGVGYNEQFF
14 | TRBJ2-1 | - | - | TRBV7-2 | TGTGCCACCACTCGTGGGGGCGCCTACAATGAGCAGTTCTTC | CATTRGGAYNEQFF
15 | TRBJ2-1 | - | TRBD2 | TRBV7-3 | TGTGCCAGCAGCCCAGGACTAGCGGGGCGGAATGAGCAGTTCTTC | CASSPGLAGRNEQFF
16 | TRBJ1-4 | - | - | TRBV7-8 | TGTGCCAGCAGCTCACCCGAACAGGGACTAAGTGGAAAACTGTTTTTT | CASSSPEQGLSGKLFF
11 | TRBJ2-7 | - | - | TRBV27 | TGTGCCAGCAGTTTCGGGTACGAGCAGTACTTC | CASSFGYEQYF
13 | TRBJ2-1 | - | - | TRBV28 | TGTGCCAGCAGGTTCAGCTCCTACAATGAGCAGTTCTTC | CASRFSSYNEQFF
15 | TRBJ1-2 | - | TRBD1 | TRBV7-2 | TGTGCCAGCAGCACCCCCCGGACAGGGGTGGAAGGCTACACCTTC | CASSTPRTGVEGYTF
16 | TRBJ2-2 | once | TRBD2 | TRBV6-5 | TGTGCCAGCAGTTCAGGTAGCGGGACGAACACCGGGGAGCTGTTTTTT | CASSSGSGTNTGELFF
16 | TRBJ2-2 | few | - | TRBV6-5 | TGTGCCAGCAGTTACCCCTCACCGGGATTAACCGGGGAGCTGTTTTTT | CASSYPSPGLTGELFF
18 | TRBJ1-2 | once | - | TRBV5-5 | TGTGCCAGCAGCTTGGTCGCGCGGGGTAAGGGTGCTAACTATGGCTACACCTTC | CASSLVARGKGANYGYTF
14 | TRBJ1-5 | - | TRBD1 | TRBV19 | TGTGCCAGTAGTCAGACAGGGGGGAATCAGCCCCAGCATTTT | CASSQTGGNQPQHF
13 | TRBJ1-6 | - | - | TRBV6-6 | TGTGCCAGCAATACAGAACAAACTTCACCCCTCCACTTT | CASNTEQTSPLHF
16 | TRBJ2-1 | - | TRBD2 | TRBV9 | TGTGCCAGCAGCATCGGACTAGCGGGAACCTACAATGAGCAGTTCTTC | CASSIGLAGTYNEQFF
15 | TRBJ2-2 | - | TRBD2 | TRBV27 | TGTGCCAGCAGTGGACTAGCGGGATCTACCGGGGAGCTGTTTTTT | CASSGLAGSTGELFF
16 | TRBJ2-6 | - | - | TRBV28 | TGTGCCAGCGGAAAGAACTCGGGGGCTGGGGCCAACGTCCTGACTTTC | CASGKNSGAGANVLTF
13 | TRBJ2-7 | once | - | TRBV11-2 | TGTGCCAGCAGCCTGTACCAGGGTAACGAGCAGTACTTC | CASSLYQGNEQYF
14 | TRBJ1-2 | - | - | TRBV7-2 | TGTGCCAGCAGCTTAGATCCAGGGTCGAATGGCTACACCTTC | CASSLDPGSNGYTF
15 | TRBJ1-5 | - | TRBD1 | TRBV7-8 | TGTGCCAGCAGCCAGCGGACAGGGAGCAATCAGCCCCAGCATTTT | CASSQRTGSNQPQHF
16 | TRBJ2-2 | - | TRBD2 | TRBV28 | TGTGCCAGCAGTTTATGGGGACTAGCGAACACCGGGGAGCTGTTTTTT | CASSLWGLANTGELFF
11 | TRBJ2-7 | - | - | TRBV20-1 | TGCAGCCTAGATGAGGGCTACGAGCAGTACTTC | CSLDEGYEQYF
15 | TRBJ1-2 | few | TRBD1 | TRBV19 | TGTGCCACAAGACAGGGACCCTTCACCAACTATGGCTACACCTTC | CATRQGPFTNYGYTF
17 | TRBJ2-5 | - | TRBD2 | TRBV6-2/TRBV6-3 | TGTGCCAGCAGTTACGGCTCGGGCGGGGGGTTCCAAGAGACCCAGTACTTC | CASSYGSGGGFQETQYF
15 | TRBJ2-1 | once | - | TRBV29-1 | TGCAGCGTTGAAGGGGGCCAGGGGTCATTTCATGAGCAGTTCTTC | CSVEGGQGSFHEQFF
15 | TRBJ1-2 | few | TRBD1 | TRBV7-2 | TGTGCCAGCAGTCCTGCCCCGGGACAGGGCTATGGCTACACCTTC | CASSPAPGQGYGYTF
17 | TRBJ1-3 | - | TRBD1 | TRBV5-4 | TGTGCCAGCAGCTTGGGACAGGGCGGGATAGGAGGAAACACCATATATTTT | CASSLGQGGIGGNTIYF
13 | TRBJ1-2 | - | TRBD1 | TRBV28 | TGTGCCAGCAGTCGACAGGGAAACTATGGCTACACCTTC | CASSRQGNYGYTF
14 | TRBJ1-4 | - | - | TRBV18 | TGTGCCAGCTCACGCCCGGGACTAAGTGAAAAACTGTTTTTT | CASSRPGLSEKLFF
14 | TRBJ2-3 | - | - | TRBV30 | TGTGCCTCCGGGGGACGCCAAAGCACAGATACGCAGTATTTT | CASGGRQSTDTQYF
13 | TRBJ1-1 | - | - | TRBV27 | TGTGCCAGCAGTTTAGAGGGGAACACTGAAGCTTTCTTT | CASSLEGNTEAFF
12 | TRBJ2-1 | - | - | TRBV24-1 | TGTGCCACCAGTGATCCGTCGGGTGAGCAGTTCTTC | CATSDPSGEQFF
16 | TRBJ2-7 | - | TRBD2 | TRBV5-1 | TGCGCCAGCAGCTTGGAAACTAGCGGGAGTTCCTACGAGCAGTACTTC | CASSLETSGSSYEQYF
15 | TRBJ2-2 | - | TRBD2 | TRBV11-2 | TGTGCCAGCAGCTCAGGACTAGTTTACACCGGGGAGCTGTTTTTT | CASSSGLVYTGELFF
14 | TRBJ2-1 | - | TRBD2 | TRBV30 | TGTGCCTGGAGTAGTAGCGGGGGGGCCTATGAGCAGTTCTTC | CAWSSSGGAYEQFF
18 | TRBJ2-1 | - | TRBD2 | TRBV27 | TGTGCCAGCAGTTTCGGGCCGCGGCTAGCGGGAGAATTTAATGAGCAGTTCTTC | CASSFGPRLAGEFNEQFF
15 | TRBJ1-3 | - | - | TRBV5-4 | TGTGCCAGCAGCTTGGGAGCGGCGATGGGAAACACCATATATTTT | CASSLGAAMGNTIYF
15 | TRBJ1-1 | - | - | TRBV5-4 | TGTGCCAGCAGCCCGAGACTCGGGAGACATGGTGAAGCTTTCTTT | CASSPRLGRHGEAFF
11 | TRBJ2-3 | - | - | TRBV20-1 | TGCAGTGCTAGAGATGGGGAGGCGCAGTATTTT | CSARDGEAQYF
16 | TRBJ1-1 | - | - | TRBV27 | TGTGCCAGCAGTTTATCCGGACTATTTAGGACCACTGAAGCTTTCTTT | CASSLSGLFRTTEAFF
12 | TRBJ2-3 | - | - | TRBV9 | TGTGCCAGCAGCGTAGGGAGGGATACGCAGTATTTT | CASSVGRDTQYF
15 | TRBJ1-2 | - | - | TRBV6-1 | TGTGCCAGCAGTGAATCCCAGGGGAAAGGGTATGGCTACACCTTC | CASSESQGKGYGYTF
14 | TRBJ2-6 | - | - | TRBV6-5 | TGTGCCAGCAGCCTGGAGGCTTGGGCCAACGTCCTGACTTTC | CASSLEAWANVLTF
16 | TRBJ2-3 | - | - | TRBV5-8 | TGTGCCAGCAGCTTCCCCAGGGCCCCCCCCACAGATACGCAGTATTTT | CASSFPRAPPTDTQYF
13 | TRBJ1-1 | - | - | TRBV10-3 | TGTGCCATCAGTGAAGGAGGGTACGTTGAAGCTTTCTTT | CAISEGGYVEAFF
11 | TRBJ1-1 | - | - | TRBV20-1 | TGCAGTGCTAAGATGAGCCATGAAGCTTTCTTT | CSAKMSHEAFF
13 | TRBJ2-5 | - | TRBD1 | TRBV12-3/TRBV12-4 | TGTGCCAGCAGTCTGGACAGGCAAGAGACCCAGTACTTC | CASSLDRQETQYF
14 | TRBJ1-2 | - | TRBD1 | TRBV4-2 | TGTGCCAGCACCAGAGACAGGGGCGAATATGGCTACACCTTC | CASTRDRGEYGYTF
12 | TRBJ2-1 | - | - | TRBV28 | TGTGCCAGTAGCGGCTCCTACAATGAGCAGTTCTTC | CASSGSYNEQFF
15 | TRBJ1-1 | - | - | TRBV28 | TGTGCCAGCACCGTTTGGGGGAGGAGGAACACTGAAGCTTTCTTT | CASTVWGRRNTEAFF
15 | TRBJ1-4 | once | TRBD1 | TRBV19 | TGTGCCAGTAGCCAACGGACAGGGGGCCTTATCAGACTGTTTTTT | CASSQRTGGLIRLFF
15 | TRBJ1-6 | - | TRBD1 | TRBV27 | TGTGCCAGCAGTGGACAGGGGGCGTCAAATTCACCCCTCCACTTT | CASSGQGASNSPLHF
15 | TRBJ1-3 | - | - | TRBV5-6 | TGTGCCAGCAGCTTGAGACAGCCTTCTGGAAACACCATATATTTT | CASSLRQPSGNTIYF
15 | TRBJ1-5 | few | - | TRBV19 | TGTGCCAGTAGTATTGGGGCGCGGAGCAATCAGCCCCAGCATTTT | CASSIGARSNQPQHF